The clone carrying this T cell receptor (beta chain) was picked up many times. This sample was taken from a study of CXCR3 chemokines and chemotherapy response in bladder cancer. Trimming cost V 6 bases and J 6 bases; bases outside gene matches: 9. The CDR3 is made up of 14 amino acids. Germline-derived CDR1 and CDR2 are MNHEY and SVGAGI. TCRdb re-called the PCR reads with MiXCR, one entry per CDR3 protein. The sample includes some 8,100 distinct CDR3 sequences, 10% to 15% of them seen just once. The chain combines TRBV6-5 with TRBJ1-2; 8 bases are shared with TRBD1. The receptor was derived from a human donor with bladder cancer that responded to neoadjuvant chemotherapy. Sampling took place from a patient whose treatment included neoadjuvant chemotherapy. The CDR3 DNA sequence: TGTGCCAGCAGCTACCTCCAGGGGGCAGATGGCTACACCTTC. This encodes CASSYLQGADGYTF.